This T cell receptor beta chain was sequenced in a study of regulatory T cells in long-lasting Graves disease. General study points: Accuracy was possibly reduced by small sample size. Newly diagnosed Graves' patients had higher TCR diversity than persistent ones. Fewer public clonotypes were shared by new patients (roughly 910) than by persistent patients (about 3,000).

Time point: persistent/refractory GD, antithyroid drugs over 5 years with positive TRAb. PBMC RNA served as the TCR library source. Patients came from an endocrinology department in Xi'an, China. About this clonotype: Its antigen is as yet unknown.

The V gene end was trimmed by 3 bases and the J gene end by 3 bases; junction bases not matched to a gene: 9. CDR3 length equals 15 residues. Germline-derived CDR1 and CDR2 are SGHDT and YYEEEE. Researchers made TCR beta libraries by using iRepertoire HTBI primers and running Arm-PCR on CDR3 regions. TCRdb reanalysed the multiplex PCR reads using MiXCR and keeps one entry per CDR3 protein. The table records 400,000 or so distinct CDR3 sequences, around a quarter of them present only once. The rearrangement links TRBV5-6 to TRBJ2-7, with 7 positions matching TRBD1. Sequencing used peripheral blood mononuclear cells (PBMCs), obtained when the disease was refractory, from a patient treated with antithyroid drugs. This sequence originates from a female donor with Graves disease. The CDR3 DNA reads TGTGCCAGCAGCTCCCGACAGGGAACAGGCTACGAGCAGTACTTC. Protein product: CASSSRQGTGYEQYF.